The present TCR beta chain was sequenced within a study of shared clonotypes between healthy human individuals (dated by TCRdb to between 2020 and 2021). Regarding the research as a whole: Two women and a few men aged 18 to 49 years were included in the cohort. Per donor, three plates each were used for CD4 naive and CD4 memory, two for CD8 naive, and one for CD8 memory. To estimate repertoire size and how much clonotypes are shared between individuals, the study performed deep sequencing of blood TCR repertoires from a few healthy adults. Libraries were prepared and TCR repertoires were sequenced by different laboratories using diverse techniques, in order to increase sequencing depth and limit assay-specific biases. Each donor's leukapheresis produced roughly between about 0.9 and 9.5 billion PBMCs. Here is what the overall study found, with its caveats: Pairwise subsampling indicated that sequencing depth was expected to affect the degree of clonotype sharing among donors. Naive subsets generally had larger estimated clonotype richness than memory subsets did. The genetic and exposure-history diversity represented was limited by the small number of donors. Higher generation probabilities were observed for clonotypes shared by all four sorted-subset donors than for non-shared clonotypes. Incomplete sequencing was indicated by rarefaction of sorted-subset datasets, despite the large sequencing depth. Sampling was restricted to blood, and TCR repertoires in tissue are likely to differ from TCR repertoires in blood. Roughly 5% of naive CD4, 3% to 3.5% of naive CD8, about 2.5% of memory CD4, and approximately 0.4% of memory CD8 clonotypes were shared across four donors.

Donors were healthy HIV-negative adults with no recently reported acute infections or vaccinations. Every donor was a Caucasian adult living in Nashville, Tennessee, USA. CD4+ T cells were enriched by magnetic negative selection; naive cells were then positively selected on CD45RA, and the negative fraction formed the memory subset. Blood was collected by leukapheresis, and PBMCs were isolated by Ficoll-Histopaque density gradient centrifugation and then cryopreserved in liquid nitrogen vapor phase. Analytical flow cytometry was used to check the purity and quantity of every magnetically sorted T cell population. Genomic DNA was isolated from every sorted fraction and measured by UV absorbance on a Nanodrop 2000c. With respect to this clone: The antigen this receptor binds is unknown. No base qualities exist here, and no much larger clone lies one base off it.

Using the deep immunoSEQ assay, multiplex PCR amplified TCR CDR3 regions from genomic DNA. Extracted genomic DNA from each cell subset was spread evenly across all wells of several immunoSEQ 96-well plates, with each plate serving as a replicate. For sorted subsets, each replicate PCR was loaded with about 0.2 ug genomic DNA, equivalent to 30,000 or so T cell genomes. The purified libraries were quantified using a Qubit 3.0 fluorometer, sized with a Bioanalyzer 2100, and then quantified again using the KAPA Library Quantification kit. Each immunoSEQ 96-well plate was sequenced on its own single-read 150-cycle Illumina NextSeq 550 flow cell. The original pipeline was this. Because only junctional sequences without quality scores were contained in the immunoSEQ output, filtering matching that applied to full-length reads could not be performed. To assign V/J genes and CDR3, sequences were annotated against IMGT germline references using PyIR, a Python wrapper for IgBLAST v1.9. Any read was removed if the V/J assignment was weak (E-value above 1e-6), the CDR3 was missing, or the read contained stop codons, out-of-frame junctions, or ambiguous translated residues. V3J clonotypes were defined as sequences sharing the same inferred V gene, J gene, and CDR3 amino acid sequence. The percentage overlap between two repertoires was calculated by dividing the number of shared unique clonotypes by the size of the smaller repertoire. Repertoire richness was assessed with RTK rarefaction, the Chao1 estimator, and Recon v2.1 estimates of unobserved clonotypes. Generation probabilities were computed with OLGA for all TCRbeta clonotypes obtained by the gDNA method from several donors. The source is immuneACCESS, and TCRdb retained only in-frame sequences with V and J called. Part of the clones is not carried over; for the studies checked, unresolved V genes explain less than half of this, and the remainder is unexplained. V, J and clone size are those of that table, while D and trimming were read from the DNA. Counted in this sample were over a million clones; around 74% of them appeared once. The biggest ten clones account for about 1.5% of the sample.

This clonotype was sampled from a man aged 18-30 years in good health. Sequencing was performed on memory CD4+ T cells sorted from blood. The label giving this sample's cell subset or site can be read as: CD45RA-negative fraction.

The sequenced DNA: TGTGCCAGCAGCTCGGAGGTCGGCTATAGCACAGATACGCAGTATTTT. It specifies CASSSEVGYSTDTQYF. The rearrangement joined TRBV7-8 to TRBJ2-3; TRBD2 might be the D gene, on 5 matching bases. CDR1 and CDR2 are drawn from the germline V gene: SGHVS, FQNEAQ. Trimming costs V 4 bases and J 0 bases, and their ends lie 14 bases apart. Including cysteine and phenylalanine, the CDR3 has 16 amino acids. The CDR3 DNA has 48 bases and is translated from base 1.